Below, 15 T cell receptor beta chains from the same sample are listed, as sequenced in a study of PD-1 blockade in classical Hodgkin lymphoma. Exposure to brentuximab vedotin varied, and each patient had relapsed following autologous stem cell transplantation. The data were produced by immunoSEQ multiplex PCR, yet TCRdb's version contains in-frame clones alone and is incomplete. This repertoire shows around 45,000 clones, roughly three quarters found once; its top ten account for around 2.8%. Sequenced material: peripheral blood mononuclear cells (PBMCs), taken before the second cycle of nivolumab. All receptors come from a human donor with classical Hodgkin lymphoma.

The rearrangement joins TRBV28 to TRBJ2-7, with D perhaps matching TRBD1 (6 bases). V was shortened by 3 bases and J by 6 bases, with 15 bases between the two germline ends. This CDR3 spans 14 amino acids. CDR1 and CDR2 (germline): MDHEN, SYDVKM. This CDR3 reads CASSFVDSASEQYF. The CDR3 DNA is TGTGCCAGCAGTTTTGTGGACAGCGCATCCGAGCAGTACTTC. The variable domain in full, with the rest retrieved from reference TRBV28 and TRBJ2-7, is DVKVTQSSRYLVKRTGEKVFLECVQDMDHENMFWYRQDPGLGLRLIYFSYDVKMKEKGDIPEGYSVSREKKERFSLILESASTNQTSMYLCASSFVDSASEQYFGPGTRLTVT.

V and J are TRBV5-4 and TRBJ2-5, with a tentative D call TRBD1 (5 bases). In germline, CDR1 is SGHNT, CDR2 YYREEE (reference sequence). The V end lost 3 bases, the J end lost 5 bases, and 8 bases lay between the germline ends. CDR3 length: 12 amino acids. The CDR3, as DNA: TGTGCCAGCAGCTCTGCAGGGGAGACCCAGTACTTC. As protein: CASSSAGETQYF.

This clone was seen only a few times. The V call is TRBV9, the J call TRBJ2-3; no clear D. The V end lost 4 bases, the J end lost 4 bases, and 7 bases lay between the germline ends. The CDR3 runs to 12 residues. In germline, CDR1 is SGDLS, CDR2 YYNGEE. In nucleotides, the CDR3 is TGTGCCAGCAGCCGGAACGCAGATACGCAGTATTTT. Translated, it gives CASSRNADTQYF.

This chain connects TRBV7-2 to TRBJ2-7; 9 nucleotides align to TRBD1. Germline assignment: CDR1 SGHTA and CDR2 FQGNSA. Trimming at V came to 5 bases and at J to 6 bases, leaving 8 bases not matched to a gene. This CDR3 contains 14 residues. The DNA of the CDR3 is TGTGCCAGCAGCAATTTGGGACAGGGTCGCGAGCAGTACTTC. This gives the protein CASSNLGQGREQYF.

V is TRBV5-3 and J is TRBJ2-5; 9 nucleotides match TRBD1. TRBV5-3 counts as an open reading frame of uncertain function. The V segment lost 3 bases and the J segment 2 bases; nucleotides outside the gene matches: 8. The CDR3 length is 16 residues. CDR3 sequence: CARSYLGQGPQETQYF. The CDR3 DNA follows: TGTGCCAGAAGCTACTTGGGACAGGGCCCTCAAGAGACCCAGTACTTC.

The V and J genes are TRBV7-3 and TRBJ2-5; D perhaps matches TRBD2 (6 bases). Germline values: CDR1 SGHTA, CDR2 FQGTGA. V was shortened by 7 bases and J by 5 bases, with 20 bases between the two germline ends. The CDR3 consists of 15 residues. CDR3 sequence (DNA): TGTGCCAGCACCCCACGGGGAGGTTCGCTCGAGACCCAGTACTTC. Translated: CASTPRGGSLETQYF.

The V and J genes are TRBV5-4 and TRBJ2-3, with 7 bases lining up with TRBD2. The ends lost 4 bases at V and 4 bases at J; junction bases unmatched: 18. CDR1 is SGHNT, CDR2 YYREEE, per germline (reference sequence). CDR3 size: 18 residues. CDR3 sequence: CASSSGDRLASVADTQYF. The CDR3 DNA follows: TGTGCCAGCAGCAGTGGAGACCGACTAGCCAGTGTGGCAGATACGCAGTATTTT.

This clone was counted only a few times. The chain combines TRBV4-3 with TRBJ2-7, with 7 bases lining up with TRBD2. The CDR3 has 18 residues. J gave up 3 bases and V 0 bases, and 14 bases lay outside the gene matches. Germline lookup yields CDR1 LGHNA and CDR2 YSLEER. CDR3 residues: CASSQEWQRFAGVYEQYF. The CDR3 DNA follows: TGCGCCAGCAGCCAAGAGTGGCAGCGTTTCGCGGGAGTCTACGAGCAGTACTTC.

V gene TRBV5-1 combines with J gene TRBJ2-1; D uncertain. Trimming shortened V by 2 bases and J by 0 bases, and 6 bases separated the two germline ends. CDR3 length: 14 residues. The germline CDR1 and CDR2 sequences are SGHRS and YFSETQ. The CDR3 here is CASSFPRSYNEQFF. The CDR3 DNA reads TGCGCCAGCAGCTTCCCTCGCTCCTACAATGAGCAGTTCTTC. The full variable domain, rest sourced from reference TRBV5-1 and TRBJ2-1, is KAGVTQTPRYLIKTRGQQVTLSCSPISGHRSVSWYQQTPGQGLQFLFEYFSETQRNKGNFPGRFSGRQFSNSRSEMNVSTLELGDSALYLCASSFPRSYNEQFFGPGTRLTVL.

The V gene is TRBV9, the J gene TRBJ2-7; no clear D gene. Per germline, CDR1 SGDLS and CDR2 YYNGEE. The CDR3 has 13 amino acids. The ends were cut back, 0 bases at V and 7 bases at J, with 11 bases in the middle. CDR3 sequence reads: CASSVGAAQEQYF. The CDR3 DNA follows: TGTGCCAGCAGCGTAGGGGCTGCTCAAGAGCAGTACTTC.

J is TRBJ2-7 and V is TRBV6-1, with TRBD2 identical over 10 bases. From germline, CDR1 is MNHNS and CDR2 SASEGT. This CDR3 is 15 amino acids long. V lost 3 bases, J lost 2 bases, and 4 bases stayed unmatched. The CDR3 region has the DNA TGTGCCAGCAGTGATCCCGGACTAGCGGCCTACGAGCAGTACTTC. This gives the protein CASSDPGLAAYEQYF.

The chain couples TRBV19 to TRBJ2-1, with TRBD1 identical over 7 bases. Germline lookup yields CDR1 LNHDA and CDR2 SQIVND (reference sequence). There are 15 residues in the CDR3. V shed 4 bases, J shed 0 bases, and the junction held 3 bases outside the gene matches. The CDR3 is CASSNRGSSYNEQFF. CDR3 DNA: TGTGCCAGTAGTAACAGGGGAAGCTCCTACAATGAGCAGTTCTTC.

The rearrangement links TRBV4-3 to TRBJ2-7; D is unclear. The V and J ends lost 0 bases and 3 bases respectively, with 12 bases between them. Germline loops: CDR1 LGHNA, CDR2 YSLEER. The CDR3 covers 15 residues. The CDR3 reads CASSQESVVSYEQYF. The CDR3 DNA reads as TGCGCCAGCAGCCAAGAATCGGTTGTCAGCTACGAGCAGTACTTC.

This clone has a handful of counts. This chain uses TRBV5-1 with TRBJ2-1, with a tentative D call TRBD2 (5 bases). The CDR3 runs 18 residues. V was shortened by 0 bases and J by 0 bases, with 16 bases between the two germline ends. From germline, CDR1 is SGHRS and CDR2 YFSETQ. The CDR3 is CASSLGRTGSYSYNEQFF. CDR3 bases: TGCGCCAGCAGCTTGGGGAGAACGGGGAGCTACTCCTACAATGAGCAGTTCTTC.

The rearrangement joins TRBV18 to TRBJ1-4; maybe TRBD1 (5 bases). The CDR3 has 16 amino acids. V lost 0 bases and J 6 bases, leaving 14 bases between the germline ends. CDR1 and CDR2 from the germline V gene are KGHSH and LQKENI. The CDR3 region is CASSPPIRERHEKLFF. CDR3 bases: TGTGCCAGCTCACCACCGATCAGGGAGCGCCATGAAAAACTGTTTTTT.